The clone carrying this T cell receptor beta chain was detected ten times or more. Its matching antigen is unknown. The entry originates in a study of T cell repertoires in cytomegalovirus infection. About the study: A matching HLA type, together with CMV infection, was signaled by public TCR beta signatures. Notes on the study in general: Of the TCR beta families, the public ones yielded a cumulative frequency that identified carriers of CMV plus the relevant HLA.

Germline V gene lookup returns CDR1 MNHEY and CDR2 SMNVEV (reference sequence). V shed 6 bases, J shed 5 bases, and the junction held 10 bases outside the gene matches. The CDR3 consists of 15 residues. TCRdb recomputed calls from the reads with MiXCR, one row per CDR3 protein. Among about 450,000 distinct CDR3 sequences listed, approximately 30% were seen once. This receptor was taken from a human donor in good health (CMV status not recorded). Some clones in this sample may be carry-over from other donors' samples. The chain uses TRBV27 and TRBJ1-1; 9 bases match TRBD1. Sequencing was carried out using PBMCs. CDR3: CASRRDREWGTEAFF. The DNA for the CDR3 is TGTGCCAGCAGACGGGACAGGGAGTGGGGTACTGAAGCTTTCTTT.